The clone carrying this T cell receptor (beta chain) was recorded a few times. This specimen comes from a study of human T cells and chemical hapten exposure. Turning to the study itself: Researchers reported sensitizing a 2 cm by 2 cm upper inner arm skin site with 2% DPC.

Time point here: patch test 3, about 24 weeks after DPC sensitization. Treatment given: therapeutic diphenylcyclopropenone sensitization with weekly scalp DPC. TCRdb re-derived calls from the RACE reads in MiXCR, one entry per CDR3 protein. Of 150,000 to 200,000 distinct CDR3 sequences in the sample, under 25% were seen once. Sequencing was performed on whole blood, taken in connection with sensitization to the hapten diphenylcyclopropenone (DPC). The sequence came from a woman aged 40 to 50 with alopecia areata. Some clones in this sample may be carry-over from other donors' samples.

For the CDR3, the DNA is TGCAGCCTTAACGGGGACGGGCCGTCCACCTACGAGCAGTACTTC. Its translation is CSLNGDGPSTYEQYF. The chain employs TRBV29-1 and TRBJ2-7; D might be TRBD1 or TRBD2, each matching 5 bases. The CDR3 has 15 residues. The V end lost 8 bases, the J end lost 2 bases, and 22 bases lay between the germline ends. Germline V lookup: CDR1 SQVTM, CDR2 ANQGSEA.